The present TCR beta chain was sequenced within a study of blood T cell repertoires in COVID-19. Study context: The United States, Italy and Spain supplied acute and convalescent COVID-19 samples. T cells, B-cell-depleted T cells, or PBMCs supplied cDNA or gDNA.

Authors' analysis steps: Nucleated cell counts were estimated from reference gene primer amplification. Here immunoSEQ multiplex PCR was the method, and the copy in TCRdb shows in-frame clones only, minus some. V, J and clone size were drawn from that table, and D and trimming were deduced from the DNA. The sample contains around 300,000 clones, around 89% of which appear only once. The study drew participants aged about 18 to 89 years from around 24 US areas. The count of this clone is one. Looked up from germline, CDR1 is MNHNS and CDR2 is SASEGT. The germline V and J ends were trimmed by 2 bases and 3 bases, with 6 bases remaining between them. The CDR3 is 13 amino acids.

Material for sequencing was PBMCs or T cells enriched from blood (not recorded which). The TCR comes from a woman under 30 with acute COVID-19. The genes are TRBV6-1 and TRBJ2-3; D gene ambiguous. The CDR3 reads CASSERATDTQYF. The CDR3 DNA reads TGTGCCAGCAGTGAACGAGCGACAGATACGCAGTATTTT.